A single T cell receptor (beta chain) is shown here with its context. The entry originates in a study of blood T cell repertoires in COVID-19. On the study more broadly: In each case, the material was cDNA or gDNA derived from T cells, B-cell-depleted T cells, or PBMCs.

This CDR3 comprises 16 residues. Germline V gene lookup returns CDR1 MNHEY and CDR2 SVGAGI. Trimming took 0 bases from V and 6 from J; bases not matched to a gene: 6. Source study methods: Reference gene primer amplification in the assay estimated nucleated cell counts. Sequencing was performed with immunoSEQ multiplex PCR; in TCRdb, only in-frame clones are kept and a portion is missing. For V, J and clone size, that table is used; D and trimming come from the DNA. Of about 140,000 clones listed, 88% were seen once; the top ten hold more than 2%. This TCR was recovered from a human donor with COVID-19, enrolled during active disease. The donor label of this sample is uncertain. The sequencing input was peripheral blood. The chain combines TRBV6-5 with TRBJ2-2, with 8 bases that match TRBD2. In DNA form, the CDR3 reads TGTGCCAGCAGTTACTCTAGCGGGGACCTGGCCGGGGAGCTGTTTTTT. This encodes CASSYSSGDLAGELFF.